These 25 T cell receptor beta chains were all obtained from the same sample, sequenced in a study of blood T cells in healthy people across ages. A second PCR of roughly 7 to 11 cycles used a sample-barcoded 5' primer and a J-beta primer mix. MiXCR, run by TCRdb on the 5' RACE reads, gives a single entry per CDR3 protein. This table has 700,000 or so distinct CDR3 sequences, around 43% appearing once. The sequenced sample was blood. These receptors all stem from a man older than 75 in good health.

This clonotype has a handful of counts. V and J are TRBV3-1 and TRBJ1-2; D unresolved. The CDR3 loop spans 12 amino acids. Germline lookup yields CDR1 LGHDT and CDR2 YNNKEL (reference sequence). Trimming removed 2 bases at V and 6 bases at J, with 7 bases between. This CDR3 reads CASSQSGNGYTF. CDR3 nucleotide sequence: TGTGCCAGCAGCCAATCAGGAAATGGCTACACCTTC.

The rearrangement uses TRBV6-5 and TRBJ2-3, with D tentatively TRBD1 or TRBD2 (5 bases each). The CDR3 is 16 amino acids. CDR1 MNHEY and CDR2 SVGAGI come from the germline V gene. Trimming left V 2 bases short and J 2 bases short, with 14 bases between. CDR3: CASSYGTGISTDTQYF. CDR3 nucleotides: TGTGCCAGCAGTTACGGGACGGGGATTTCCACAGATACGCAGTATTTT.

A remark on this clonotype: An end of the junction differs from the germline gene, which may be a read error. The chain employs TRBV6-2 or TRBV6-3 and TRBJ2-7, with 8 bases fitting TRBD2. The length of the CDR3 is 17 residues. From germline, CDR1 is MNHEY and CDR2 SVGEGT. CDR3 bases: TGTGCCAGCAGTGACTCTACTCTAGCGGGCGCCTACAATGAGCAGTACTTC. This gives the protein CASSDSTLAGAYNEQYF.

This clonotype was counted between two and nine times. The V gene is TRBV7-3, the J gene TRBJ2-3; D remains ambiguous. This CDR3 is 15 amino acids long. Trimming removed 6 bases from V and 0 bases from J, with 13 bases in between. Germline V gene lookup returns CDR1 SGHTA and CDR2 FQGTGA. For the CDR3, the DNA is TGTGCCAGCAGTCCGGACCCGACAAGCACAGATACGCAGTATTTT. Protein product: CASSPDPTSTDTQYF.

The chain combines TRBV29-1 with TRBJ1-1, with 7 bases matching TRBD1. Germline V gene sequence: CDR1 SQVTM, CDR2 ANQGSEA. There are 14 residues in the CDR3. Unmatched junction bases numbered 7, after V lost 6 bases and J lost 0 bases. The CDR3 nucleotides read TGCAGCGTACAAGGGACAGACATGAACACTGAAGCTTTCTTT. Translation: CSVQGTDMNTEAFF.

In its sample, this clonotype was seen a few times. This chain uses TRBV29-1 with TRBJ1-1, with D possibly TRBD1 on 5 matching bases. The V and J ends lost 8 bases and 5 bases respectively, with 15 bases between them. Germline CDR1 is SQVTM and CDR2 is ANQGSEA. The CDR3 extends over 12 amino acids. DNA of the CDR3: TGCAGCACGAGCCGGGACTATACTGAAGCTTTCTTT. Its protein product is CSTSRDYTEAFF.

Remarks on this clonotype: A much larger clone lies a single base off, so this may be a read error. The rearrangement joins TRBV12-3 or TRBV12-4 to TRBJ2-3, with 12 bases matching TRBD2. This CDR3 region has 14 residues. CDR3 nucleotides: TGTGCCAGCAGTAGGACTAGCGGGAAAGATACGAAGTATTTT. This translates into CASSRTSGKDTKYF.

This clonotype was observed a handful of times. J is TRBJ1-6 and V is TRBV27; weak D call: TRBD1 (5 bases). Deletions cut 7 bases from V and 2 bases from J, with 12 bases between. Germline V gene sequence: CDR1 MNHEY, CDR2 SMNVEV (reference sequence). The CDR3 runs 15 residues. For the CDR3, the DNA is TGTGCCAGCAACCCGCAGGGCCCCTATAATTCACCCCTCCACTTT. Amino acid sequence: CASNPQGPYNSPLHF.

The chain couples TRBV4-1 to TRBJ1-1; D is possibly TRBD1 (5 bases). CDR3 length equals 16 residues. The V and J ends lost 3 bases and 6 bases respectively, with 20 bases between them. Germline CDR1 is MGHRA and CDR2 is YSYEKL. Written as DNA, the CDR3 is TGCGCCAGCAGCCACCCGGGGCGGGGGGGGAGCTCTGAAGCTTTCTTT. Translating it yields CASSHPGRGGSSEAFF.

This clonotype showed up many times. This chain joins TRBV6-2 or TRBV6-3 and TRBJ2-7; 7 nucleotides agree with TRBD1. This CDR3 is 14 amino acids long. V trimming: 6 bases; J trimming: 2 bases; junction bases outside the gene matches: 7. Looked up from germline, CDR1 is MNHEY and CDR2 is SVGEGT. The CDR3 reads CASSTRQGTYEQYF. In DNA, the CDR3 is TGTGCCAGCAGCACACGACAGGGCACCTACGAGCAGTACTTC.

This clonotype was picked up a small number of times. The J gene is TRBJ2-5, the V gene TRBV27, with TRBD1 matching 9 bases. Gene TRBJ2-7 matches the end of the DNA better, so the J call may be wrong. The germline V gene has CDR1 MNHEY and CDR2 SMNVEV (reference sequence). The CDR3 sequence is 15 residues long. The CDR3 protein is CASSLFGTGRYEQYF. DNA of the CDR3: TGTGCCAGCAGTTTATTCGGGACAGGGCGCTACGAGCAGTACTTC.

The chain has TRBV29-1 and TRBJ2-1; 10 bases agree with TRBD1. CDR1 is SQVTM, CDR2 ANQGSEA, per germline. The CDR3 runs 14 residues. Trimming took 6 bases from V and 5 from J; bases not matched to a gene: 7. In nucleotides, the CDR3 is TGCAGCGTCAAATCGGGACAGGGGAACAATGAGCAGTTCTTC. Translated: CSVKSGQGNNEQFF.

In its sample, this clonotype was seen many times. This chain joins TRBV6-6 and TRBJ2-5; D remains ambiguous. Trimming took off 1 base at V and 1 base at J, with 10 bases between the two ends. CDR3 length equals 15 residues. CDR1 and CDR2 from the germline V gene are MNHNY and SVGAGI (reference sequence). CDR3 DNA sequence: TGTGCCAGCAGTTACTGGTCGTCTAGCCAAGAGACCCAGTACTTC. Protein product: CASSYWSSSQETQYF.

The CDR3 reads CASSSPTGLGQPQHF. CDR3 sequence (DNA): TGTGCCAGCAGTTCGCCGACAGGGTTGGGGCAGCCCCAGCATTTT. The rearrangement joins TRBV12-3 or TRBV12-4 to TRBJ1-5; 7 bases are a match to TRBD1. V trimming: 4 bases; J trimming: 7 bases; junction bases outside the gene matches: 10. The CDR3 consists of 15 residues.

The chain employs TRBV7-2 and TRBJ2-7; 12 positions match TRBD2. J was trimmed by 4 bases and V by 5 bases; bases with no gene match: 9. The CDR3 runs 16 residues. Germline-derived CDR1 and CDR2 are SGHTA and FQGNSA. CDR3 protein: CASSPNLAGGRYEQYF. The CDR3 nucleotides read TGTGCCAGCAGCCCGAATCTAGCGGGGGGGCGGTACGAGCAGTACTTC.

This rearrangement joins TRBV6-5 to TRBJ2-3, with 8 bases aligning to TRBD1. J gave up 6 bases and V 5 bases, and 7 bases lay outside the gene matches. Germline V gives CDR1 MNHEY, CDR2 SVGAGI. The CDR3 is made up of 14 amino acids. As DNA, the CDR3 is TGTGCCAGCAGTACCTGGGACAGGCGGGATACGCAGTATTTT. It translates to CASSTWDRRDTQYF.

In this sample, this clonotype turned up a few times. The CDR3 loop is CASSQEGRRYEQYF. CDR3 sequence (DNA): TGTGCCAGCAGCCAAGAAGGACGACGCTACGAGCAGTACTTC. The J gene is TRBJ2-7, the V gene TRBV3-1; D not resolved. Germline V lookup: CDR1 LGHDT, CDR2 YNNKEL (reference sequence). The V end lost 0 bases, the J end lost 3 bases, and 9 bases lay between the germline ends. This CDR3 comprises 14 residues.

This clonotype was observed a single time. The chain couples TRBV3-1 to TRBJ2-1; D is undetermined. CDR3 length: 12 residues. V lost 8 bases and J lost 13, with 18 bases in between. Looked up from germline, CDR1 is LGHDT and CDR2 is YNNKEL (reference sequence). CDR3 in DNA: TGTGCCAGCCGACCCTCGGGCGAGACCCAGTTCTTC. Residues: CASRPSGETQFF.

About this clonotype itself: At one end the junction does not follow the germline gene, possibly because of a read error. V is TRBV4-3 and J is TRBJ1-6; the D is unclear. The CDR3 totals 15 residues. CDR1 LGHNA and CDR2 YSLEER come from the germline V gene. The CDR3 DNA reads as TGCGCCAGCAGCCAAGATTGGCAGGATAATGCACCCCTCCACTTT. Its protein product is CASSQDWQDNAPLHF.

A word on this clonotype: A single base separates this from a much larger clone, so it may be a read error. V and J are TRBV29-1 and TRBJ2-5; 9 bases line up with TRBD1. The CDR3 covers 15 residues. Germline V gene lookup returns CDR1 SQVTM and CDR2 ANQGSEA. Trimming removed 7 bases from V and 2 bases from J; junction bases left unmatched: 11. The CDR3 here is CSGSGTGWNQETQYF. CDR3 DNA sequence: TGCAGCGGTTCCGGGACAGGGTGGAATCAAGAGACCCAGTACTTC. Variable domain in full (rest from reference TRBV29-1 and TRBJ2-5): SAVISQKPSRDICQRGTSLTIQCQVDSQVTMMFWYRQQPGQSLTLIATANQGSEATYESGFVIDKFPISRPNLTFSTLTVSNMSPEDSSIYLCSGSGTGWNQETQYFGPGTRLLVL.

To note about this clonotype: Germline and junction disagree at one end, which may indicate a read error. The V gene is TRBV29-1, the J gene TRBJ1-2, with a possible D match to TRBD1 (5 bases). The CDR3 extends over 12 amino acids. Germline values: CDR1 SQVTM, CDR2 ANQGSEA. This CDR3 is CSVEKGSYGFTF. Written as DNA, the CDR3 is TGCAGCGTTGAAAAGGGGTCTTATGGCTTCACCTTC.

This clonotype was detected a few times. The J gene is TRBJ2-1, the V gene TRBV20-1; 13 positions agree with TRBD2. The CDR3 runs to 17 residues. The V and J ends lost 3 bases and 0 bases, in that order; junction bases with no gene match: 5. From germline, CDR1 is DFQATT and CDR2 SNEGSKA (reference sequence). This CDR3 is CSARGTSGVFSYNEQFF. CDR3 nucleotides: TGCAGTGCTAGGGGGACTAGCGGGGTTTTCTCCTACAATGAGCAGTTCTTC.

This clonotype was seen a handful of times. The CDR3 here is CASSPGGGAVTGDTQYF. The CDR3 nucleotides read TGTGCCAGCAGCCCGGGAGGGGGGGCCGTAACTGGAGATACGCAGTATTTT. The chain joins TRBV11-3 to TRBJ2-3; 8 bases map to TRBD2. Trimming removed 5 bases from V and 5 bases from J; junction bases left unmatched: 15. The germline V gene encodes CDR1 SGHNT and CDR2 YENEEA. This CDR3 has 17 residues.

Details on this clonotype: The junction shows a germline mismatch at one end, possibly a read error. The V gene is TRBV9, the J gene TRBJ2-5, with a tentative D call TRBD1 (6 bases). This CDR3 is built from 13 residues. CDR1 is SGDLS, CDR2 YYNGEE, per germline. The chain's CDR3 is CAGSGTGRETQYF. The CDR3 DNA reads TGTGCCGGCAGCGGCACAGGGAGAGAGACCCAGTACTTC. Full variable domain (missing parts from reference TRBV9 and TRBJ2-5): DSGVTQTPKHLITATGQRVTLRCSPRSGDLSVYWYQQSLDQGLQFLIQYYNGEERAKGNILERFSAQQFPDLHSELNLSSLELGDSALYFCAGSGTGRETQYFGPGTRLLVL.

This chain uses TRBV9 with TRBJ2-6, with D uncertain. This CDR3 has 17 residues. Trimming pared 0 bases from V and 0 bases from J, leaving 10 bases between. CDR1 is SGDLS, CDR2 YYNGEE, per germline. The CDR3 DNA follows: TGTGCCAGCAGCGTAGACATCCCGAGCTCTGGGGCCAACGTCCTGACTTTC. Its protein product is CASSVDIPSSGANVLTF.